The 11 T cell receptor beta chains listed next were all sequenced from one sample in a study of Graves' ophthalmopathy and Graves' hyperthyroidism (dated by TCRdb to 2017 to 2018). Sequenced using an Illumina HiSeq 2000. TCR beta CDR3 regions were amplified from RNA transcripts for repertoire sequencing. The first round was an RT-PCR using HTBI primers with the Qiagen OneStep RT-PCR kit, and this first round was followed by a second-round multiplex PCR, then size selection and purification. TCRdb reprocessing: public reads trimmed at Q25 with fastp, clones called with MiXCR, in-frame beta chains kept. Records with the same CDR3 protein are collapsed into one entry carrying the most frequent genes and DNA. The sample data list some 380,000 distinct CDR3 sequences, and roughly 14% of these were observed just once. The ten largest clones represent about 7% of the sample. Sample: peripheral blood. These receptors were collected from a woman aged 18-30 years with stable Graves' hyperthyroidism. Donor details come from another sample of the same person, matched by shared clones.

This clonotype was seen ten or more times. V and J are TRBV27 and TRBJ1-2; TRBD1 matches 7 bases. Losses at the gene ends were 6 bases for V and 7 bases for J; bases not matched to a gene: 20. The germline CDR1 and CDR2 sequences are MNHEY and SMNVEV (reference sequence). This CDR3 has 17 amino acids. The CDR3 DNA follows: TGTGCCAGCAGCCGCAGGGGGGACTCACAAAACTATGGTGGCTACACCTTC. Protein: CASSRRGDSQNYGGYTF.

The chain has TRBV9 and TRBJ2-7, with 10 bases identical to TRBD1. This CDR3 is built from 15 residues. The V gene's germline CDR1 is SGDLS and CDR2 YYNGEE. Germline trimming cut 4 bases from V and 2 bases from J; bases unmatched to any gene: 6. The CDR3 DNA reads TGTGCCAGCAGCTCCGGACAGGGGGTCACCTACGAGCAGTACTTC. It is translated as CASSSGQGVTYEQYF.

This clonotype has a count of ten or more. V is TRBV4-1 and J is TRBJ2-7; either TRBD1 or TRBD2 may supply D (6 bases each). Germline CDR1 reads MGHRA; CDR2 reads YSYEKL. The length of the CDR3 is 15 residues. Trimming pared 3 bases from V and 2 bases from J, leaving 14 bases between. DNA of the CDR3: TGCGCCAGCAGCCAGCAGGGAAGGGGGGCCTACGAGCAGTACTTC. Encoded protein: CASSQQGRGAYEQYF.

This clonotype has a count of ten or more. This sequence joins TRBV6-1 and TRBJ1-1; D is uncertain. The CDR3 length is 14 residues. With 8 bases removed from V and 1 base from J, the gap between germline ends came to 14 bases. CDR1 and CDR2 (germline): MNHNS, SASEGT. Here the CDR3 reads CASLPFRGNTEAFF. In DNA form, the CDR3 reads TGTGCCAGCTTGCCGTTTCGAGGGAACACTGAAGCTTTCTTT.

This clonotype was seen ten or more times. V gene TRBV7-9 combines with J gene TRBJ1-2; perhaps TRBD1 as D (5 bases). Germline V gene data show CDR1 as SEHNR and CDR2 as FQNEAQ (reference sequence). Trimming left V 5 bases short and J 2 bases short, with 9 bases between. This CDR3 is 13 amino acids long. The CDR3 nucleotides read TGTGCCAGCAGCCACCGGGACAACTATGGCTACACCTTC. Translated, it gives CASSHRDNYGYTF.

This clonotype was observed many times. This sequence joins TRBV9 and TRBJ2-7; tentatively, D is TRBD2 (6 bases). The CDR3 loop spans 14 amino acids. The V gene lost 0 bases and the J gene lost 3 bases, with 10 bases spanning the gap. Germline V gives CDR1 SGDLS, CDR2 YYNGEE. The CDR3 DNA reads TGTGCCAGCAGCGTAGGTGGGGGAGGCTACGAGCAGTACTTC. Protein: CASSVGGGGYEQYF.

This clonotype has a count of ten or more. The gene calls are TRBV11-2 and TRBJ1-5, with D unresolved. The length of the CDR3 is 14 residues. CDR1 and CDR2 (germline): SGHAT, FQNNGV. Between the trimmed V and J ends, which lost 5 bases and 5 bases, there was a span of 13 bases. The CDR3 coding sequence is TGTGCCAGCAGCACAACCGGCGGAGATCAGCCCCAGCATTTT. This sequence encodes CASSTTGGDQPQHF.

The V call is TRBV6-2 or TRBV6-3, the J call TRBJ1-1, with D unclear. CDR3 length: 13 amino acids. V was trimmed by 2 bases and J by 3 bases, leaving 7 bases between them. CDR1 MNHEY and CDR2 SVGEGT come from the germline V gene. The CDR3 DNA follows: TGTGCCAGCAGTTACCGGAGTCACACTGAAGCTTTCTTT. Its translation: CASSYRSHTEAFF.

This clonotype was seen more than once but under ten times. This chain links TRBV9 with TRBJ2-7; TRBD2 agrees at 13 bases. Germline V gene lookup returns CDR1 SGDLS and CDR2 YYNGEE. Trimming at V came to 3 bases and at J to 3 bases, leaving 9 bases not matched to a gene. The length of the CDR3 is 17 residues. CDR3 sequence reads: CASSAGTSGVTGYEQYF. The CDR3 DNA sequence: TGTGCCAGCAGCGCCGGGACTAGCGGGGTTACCGGCTACGAGCAGTACTTC.

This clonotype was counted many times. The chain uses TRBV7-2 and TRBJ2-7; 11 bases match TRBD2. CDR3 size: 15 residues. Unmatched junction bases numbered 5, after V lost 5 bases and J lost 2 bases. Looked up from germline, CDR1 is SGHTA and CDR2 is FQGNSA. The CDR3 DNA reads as TGTGCCAGCAGCCCACGGACTAGCGGGCCCTACGAGCAGTACTTC. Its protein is CASSPRTSGPYEQYF.

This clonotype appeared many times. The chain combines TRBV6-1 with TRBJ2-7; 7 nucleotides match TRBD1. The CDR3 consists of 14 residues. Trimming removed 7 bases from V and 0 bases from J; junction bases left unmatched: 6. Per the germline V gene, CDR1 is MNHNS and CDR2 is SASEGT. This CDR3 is CASKETGASYEQYF. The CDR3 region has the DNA TGTGCCAGCAAAGAAACAGGGGCCTCCTACGAGCAGTACTTC.